These 21 T cell receptor beta chains were sequenced from one sample in a study of shared clonotypes between healthy human individuals. TCRdb keeps only in-frame clones here, not all; method: immunoSEQ multiplex PCR. The sample shows over a million clones, around 78% of them seen only once. The sequencing input was memory CD4+ T cells from PBMCs. Described subset: CD45RA-negative fraction. Source of these receptors: a man between 18 and 35 years old in good health. Some clones in this sample may be carry-over from other donors' samples.

The CDR3 reads CATSTRRDEQFF. Here the CDR3 DNA reads TGTGCCACCAGCACCCGCAGAGATGAGCAGTTCTTC. The V gene is TRBV15, the J gene TRBJ2-1, with D uncertain. The ends were cut back, 4 bases at V and 8 bases at J, with 9 bases in the middle. CDR3 length: 12 residues. Germline values: CDR1 LNHNV, CDR2 YYDKDF (reference sequence).

CDR3: CASSPTSGRSRTGELFF. CDR3 bases: TGTGCCAGCTCACCGACTAGCGGGAGAAGTCGCACCGGGGAGCTGTTTTTT. This rearrangement joins TRBV18 to TRBJ2-2; 12 nucleotides match TRBD2. Germline trimming cut 3 bases from V and 4 bases from J; bases unmatched to any gene: 6. This CDR3 contains 17 residues. The germline CDR1 and CDR2 sequences are KGHSH and LQKENI.

This rearrangement joins TRBV29-1 to TRBJ1-2, with D perhaps matching TRBD1 (6 bases). The CDR3 contains 15 residues. The V end was cut by 2 bases, the J end by 5 bases, with 18 bases between. In germline, CDR1 is SQVTM, CDR2 ANQGSEA. The CDR3 loop is CSVETLSGGGYGYTF. CDR3 nucleotide sequence: TGCAGCGTTGAAACCCTCAGTGGGGGCGGGTATGGCTACACCTTC. Full variable domain (remainder filled in from reference TRBV29-1 and TRBJ1-2): SAVISQKPSRDICQRGTSLTIQCQVDSQVTMMFWYRQQPGQSLTLIATANQGSEATYESGFVIDKFPISRPNLTFSTLTVSNMSPEDSSIYLCSVETLSGGGYGYTFGSGTRLTVV.

The rearrangement joins TRBV7-8 to TRBJ2-7; 8 bases agree with TRBD1. The CDR3 runs to 13 residues. Germline V gives CDR1 SGHVS, CDR2 FQNEAQ. J gave up 4 bases and V 6 bases, and 5 bases lay outside the gene matches. CDR3 in DNA: TGTGCCAGCAGTCGGGGGACAGGATACGAGCAGTACTTC. Translated: CASSRGTGYEQYF.

Comment on this clone: One junction end does not reproduce the germline sequence, and a read error may be involved. The identical CDR3 is also encoded by other nucleotide sequences in the sample. The chain couples TRBV6-6 to TRBJ2-6; D is possibly TRBD1 (5 bases). CDR1 and CDR2 from the germline V gene are MNHNY and SVGAGI (reference sequence). The CDR3 sequence is 12 residues long. For the CDR3, the DNA is TGTGCCACGCAATCTGGGGCCAACGTCTTGACTTTC. This sequence encodes CATQSGANVLTF.

V gene TRBV6-5 combines with J gene TRBJ1-2; D is unclear. The V gene lost 6 bases and the J gene lost 4 bases, with 12 bases spanning the gap. CDR1 is MNHEY, CDR2 SVGAGI, per germline. This CDR3 is 13 amino acids long. The CDR3 region is CASRQLLGYGYTF. The CDR3, as DNA: TGTGCCAGCAGACAGCTTCTGGGCTATGGCTACACCTTC.

In regard to this clone: A much more abundant neighbour one base away suggests this may be a read error. This chain links TRBV27 with TRBJ2-3; 13 bases are shared with TRBD2. Germline V gene lookup returns CDR1 MNHEY and CDR2 SMNVEV (reference sequence). V shed 6 bases, J shed 3 bases, and the junction held 0 bases outside the gene matches. The CDR3 is 14 residues long. The CDR3 DNA is TGTGCCAGCAGGACTAGCGGGAGGACAGATACGCAGTATTTT. Amino acid sequence: CASRTSGRTDTQYF.

The rearrangement links TRBV30 to TRBJ2-5; 7 bases line up with TRBD1. Germline V gives CDR1 GTSNPN, CDR2 SVGIG (reference sequence). The junction had 0 bases not matched to a gene; V was cut back by 0 bases and J by 5 bases. This CDR3 is 12 amino acids long. CDR3 in amino acids: CAWSVQGETQYF. CDR3 bases: TGTGCCTGGAGTGTACAGGGGGAGACCCAGTACTTC.

This chain connects TRBV28 to TRBJ1-3; 7 positions match TRBD1. The J segment lost 3 bases and the V segment lost 4 bases, leaving 12 bases of the junction unmatched. The CDR3 has 17 amino acids. Germline CDR1 is MDHEN and CDR2 is SYDVKM. The CDR3 is CASSSAGGFSYGNTIYF. The CDR3, as DNA: TGTGCCAGCAGTTCGGCAGGGGGTTTTTCATATGGAAACACCATATATTTT.

To note about this clone: The identical CDR3 is also encoded by other nucleotide sequences in the sample. This sequence joins TRBV4-1 and TRBJ2-7, with 11 bases lining up with TRBD2. Germline V gene sequence: CDR1 MGHRA, CDR2 YSYEKL. The V gene end was trimmed by 2 bases and the J gene end by 0 bases; junction bases not matched to a gene: 0. This CDR3 region has 15 residues. Here the CDR3 DNA reads TGCGCCAGCAGCCAAACTAGCGGGAGCTCCTACGAGCAGTACTTC. It encodes CASSQTSGSSYEQYF.

As for this clone: A much larger clone lies a single base off, so this may be a read error. The chain couples TRBV13 to TRBJ2-5; no clear D gene. The CDR3 length is 11 residues. The ends were cut back, 1 base at V and 3 bases at J, with 0 bases in the middle. The germline V gene has CDR1 PRHDT and CDR2 FYEKMQ (reference sequence). Here the CDR3 reads CASSLEETQYF. The DNA for the CDR3 is TGTGCCAGCAGCTTAGAAGAGACCCAGTACTTC. Full variable domain (outside the CDR3, taken from reference TRBV13 and TRBJ2-5): AAGVIQSPRHLIKEKRETATLKCYPIPRHDTVYWYQQGPGQDPQFLISFYEKMQSDKGSIPDRFSAQQFSDYHSELNMSSLELGDSALYFCASSLEETQYFGPGTRLLVL.

This chain's CDR3 is CASSMLSALMNTEAFF. The CDR3 coding sequence is TGTGCCAGCAGCATGTTAAGTGCCCTCATGAACACTGAAGCTTTCTTT. The chain recombines TRBV28 with TRBJ1-1; D is undetermined. Germline CDR1 and CDR2: MDHEN and SYDVKM. V was cut by 6 bases and J by 0 bases, with 17 bases left in between. The CDR3 consists of 16 residues. The full variable domain, with the rest looked up from reference TRBV28 and TRBJ1-1, is DVKVTQSSRYLVKRTGEKVFLECVQDMDHENMFWYRQDPGLGLRLIYFSYDVKMKEKGDIPEGYSVSREKKERFSLILESASTNQTSMYLCASSMLSALMNTEAFFGQGTRLTVV.

The chain recombines TRBV21-1 with TRBJ2-7; the table assigns TRBD2, which was not confirmed against the DNA. TRBV21-1 is deemed a pseudogene. CDR3 length equals 16 residues. CDR3 DNA sequence: TGTGCCAGCAGCAAAGTCCTACACGGAATGGGAGACGAGCAGTACTTC. This encodes CASSKVLHGMGDEQYF.

This clone was observed a handful of times. The V and J genes are TRBV10-3 and TRBJ1-1; D possibly corresponds to TRBD1 (6 bases). Looked up from germline, CDR1 is ENHRY and CDR2 is SYGVKD. The CDR3 extends over 13 amino acids. V was trimmed by 8 bases and J by 3 bases, leaving 13 bases between them. This CDR3 is CAILAGDDTEAFF. CDR3 in DNA: TGTGCCATCTTAGCAGGGGACGACACTGAAGCTTTCTTT.

This clone was observed a handful of times. The chain employs TRBV9 and TRBJ2-1; D not certain. The CDR3 is 13 amino acids. V lost 7 bases, J lost 4 bases, and 12 bases lay in between. The germline CDR1 and CDR2 sequences are SGDLS and YYNGEE. For the CDR3, the DNA is TGTGCCAGCGGAGAGGACGGTTACAATGAGCAGTTCTTC. Protein sequence: CASGEDGYNEQFF.

The V call is TRBV5-4, the J call TRBJ2-3; the D is unclear. Trimming took off 1 base at V and 8 bases at J, with 8 bases between the two ends. The germline gives CDR1 SGHNT, CDR2 YYREEE (reference sequence). This CDR3 has 12 residues. CDR3 DNA sequence: TGTGCCAGCAGCTTGCTAGGTACTACGCAGTATTTT. This encodes CASSLLGTTQYF.

The chain joins TRBV19 to TRBJ2-1, with D possibly matching TRBD2 (5 bases). Germline V gene data show CDR1 as LNHDA and CDR2 as SQIVND (reference sequence). The CDR3 contains 14 residues. The germline V and J ends were trimmed by 2 bases and 7 bases, with 12 bases remaining between them. This chain's CDR3 is CASSIFDYSNEQFF. The CDR3 region has the DNA TGTGCCAGTAGTATATTCGACTATTCGAATGAGCAGTTCTTC. Full variable domain (missing parts from reference TRBV19 and TRBJ2-1): DGGITQSPKYLFRKEGQNVTLSCEQNLNHDAMYWYRQDPGQGLRLIYYSQIVNDFQKGDIAEGYSVSREKKESFPLTVTSAQKNPTAFYLCASSIFDYSNEQFFGPGTRLTVL.

The chain joins TRBV29-1 to TRBJ2-7; 12 bases agree with TRBD2. This CDR3 has 15 amino acids. The V and J ends lost 5 bases and 2 bases, in that order; junction bases with no gene match: 7. Per germline, CDR1 SQVTM and CDR2 ANQGSEA. In nucleotides, the CDR3 is TGCAGCGTTCGACCCGGACTAGCGGGGACCTACGAGCAGTACTTC. Translated: CSVRPGLAGTYEQYF.

The chain is built from TRBV11-2 and TRBJ1-2; tentatively, D is TRBD1 (6 bases). Trimming removed 5 bases at V and 2 bases at J, with 21 bases between. There are 17 residues in the CDR3. Germline V gene lookup returns CDR1 SGHAT and CDR2 FQNNGV. DNA for the CDR3: TGTGCCAGCAGCCCGAATACATGGACAGTACGCAACTATGGCTACACCTTC. Encoded protein: CASSPNTWTVRNYGYTF.

The rearrangement uses TRBV27 and TRBJ1-5, with 7 bases fitting TRBD1. The V segment lost 5 bases and the J segment 2 bases; nucleotides outside the gene matches: 6. CDR3 length equals 15 residues. The germline CDR1 and CDR2 sequences are MNHEY and SMNVEV (reference sequence). The CDR3 reads CASSLNRGGNQPQHF. The CDR3 bases are TGTGCCAGCAGTCTAAACAGGGGAGGCAATCAGCCCCAGCATTTT.

The chain employs TRBV7-9 and TRBJ2-1; D remains ambiguous. V lost 5 bases, J lost 8 bases, and 13 bases lay in between. The CDR3 runs 13 residues. Germline CDR1 is SEHNR and CDR2 is FQNEAQ (reference sequence). CDR3 sequence: CASSQSGLHEQFF. Here the CDR3 DNA reads TGTGCCAGCAGCCAATCGGGCTTGCATGAGCAGTTCTTC.